A single sample is the source of the 31 T cell receptor beta chains below, sequenced in a study of T cell responses to AZD1222 COVID-19 vaccine. The method was immunoSEQ multiplex PCR; TCRdb's version includes in-frame clones alone and lacks a portion of them. The sample records about 150,000 clones, 90% being singletons. The sample was peripheral blood, taken 28 days after the second AZD1222 dose. The origin of the receptors is an adult who received the AZD1222 COVID-19 vaccine.

In its sample, this clone was seen once. The chain is built from TRBV18 and TRBJ1-3; D is unresolved. CDR1 KGHSH and CDR2 LQKENI come from the germline V gene. The CDR3 runs to 16 residues. V lost 0 bases to trimming and J lost 0 bases, with 9 bases between them. The CDR3: CASSPPATISGNTIYF. The CDR3 DNA is TGTGCCAGCTCACCACCAGCGACAATCTCTGGAAACACCATATATTTT.

The J gene is TRBJ2-3, the V gene TRBV5-1; D ambiguous. The CDR3 is 14 residues long. With 1 base removed from V and 2 bases from J, the gap between germline ends came to 8 bases. The germline V gene encodes CDR1 SGHRS and CDR2 YFSETQ. CDR3 residues: CASSLLGLTDTQYF. CDR3 sequence (DNA): TGCGCCAGCAGCTTGCTCGGCCTCACAGATACGCAGTATTTT. The complete variable domain, with remaining parts taken from reference TRBV5-1 and TRBJ2-3, reads KAGVTQTPRYLIKTRGQQVTLSCSPISGHRSVSWYQQTPGQGLQFLFEYFSETQRNKGNFPGRFSGRQFSNSRSEMNVSTLELGDSALYLCASSLLGLTDTQYFGPGTRLTVL.

The chain has TRBV18 and TRBJ1-4, with D hard to call. Germline CDR1 reads KGHSH; CDR2 reads LQKENI. This CDR3 is 12 amino acids long. With 3 bases removed from V and 7 bases from J, the gap between germline ends came to 6 bases. In nucleotides, the CDR3 is TGTGCCAGCTCACCCCCGACTGAAAAACTGTTTTTT. Protein product: CASSPPTEKLFF.

The chain has TRBV5-6 and TRBJ2-7; D may correspond to TRBD1 or TRBD2 (7 bases each). Trimming took 1 base from V and 0 from J, leaving 14 bases between them. The germline gives CDR1 SGHDT, CDR2 YYEEEE. The CDR3 covers 16 residues. This CDR3 is CASSLRSGTASYEQYF. CDR3 sequence (DNA): TGTGCCAGCAGCTTGCGGAGCGGGACAGCCTCCTACGAGCAGTACTTC.

The gene calls are TRBV18 and TRBJ2-7; 9 bases are a match to TRBD1. The junction had 6 bases not matched to a gene; V was cut back by 0 bases and J by 3 bases. Looked up from germline, CDR1 is KGHSH and CDR2 is LQKENI. This CDR3 has 16 amino acids. The CDR3 sequence is CASSPPSGDRDYEQYF. The CDR3, as DNA: TGTGCCAGCTCACCACCTTCGGGGGACAGGGACTACGAGCAGTACTTC.

CDR3 nucleotide sequence: TGCGCCAGCAGCCTTTACTCTTACCGGGACAGGGCACCCTGGGGCTATGGCTACACCTTC. Translated, it gives CASSLYSYRDRAPWGYGYTF. This sequence joins TRBV4-3 and TRBJ1-2; 9 bases fit TRBD1. Trimming removed 4 bases from V and 4 bases from J; junction bases left unmatched: 22. Germline CDR1 is LGHNA and CDR2 is YSLEER. The CDR3 is 20 amino acids.

This chain connects TRBV6-5 to TRBJ2-3, with 7 nucleotides matching TRBD2. Unmatched junction bases numbered 11, after V lost 5 bases and J lost 6 bases. The CDR3 runs to 15 residues. Germline loops: CDR1 MNHEY, CDR2 SVGAGI. The CDR3 is CASSSGTTLRDTQYF. The CDR3 nucleotides are TGTGCCAGCAGTAGCGGGACCACGCTAAGGGATACGCAGTATTTT.

V is TRBV19 and J is TRBJ1-1, with 7 bases lining up with TRBD1. Germline V gene lookup returns CDR1 LNHDA and CDR2 SQIVND (reference sequence). The CDR3 length is 15 residues. The ends lost 3 bases at V and 1 base at J; junction bases unmatched: 5. CDR3 sequence (DNA): TGTGCCAGTAGTATCGCCCGACAGGGGAACACTGAAGCTTTCTTT. Its translation is CASSIARQGNTEAFF.

This sequence joins TRBV19 and TRBJ1-5, with D tentatively TRBD1 (5 bases). The CDR3 is 18 residues long. V was pared by 8 bases and J by 3 bases, with 26 bases between. Germline V gene data show CDR1 as LNHDA and CDR2 as SQIVND (reference sequence). CDR3: CASVNGGTSLGVNQPQHF. As DNA, the CDR3 is TGTGCCAGTGTTAATGGGGGGACCTCCTTAGGCGTCAATCAGCCCCAGCATTTT.

The chain is built from TRBV29-1 and TRBJ1-2, with a possible D match to TRBD1 (5 bases). This CDR3 comprises 12 residues. Trimming removed 7 bases at V and 1 base at J, with 10 bases between. Germline V gene sequence: CDR1 SQVTM, CDR2 ANQGSEA. CDR3 sequence: CSAGHGNYGYTF. DNA for the CDR3: TGCAGCGCCGGACATGGTAACTATGGCTACACCTTC.

The chain is built from TRBV28 and TRBJ2-1; either TRBD1 or TRBD2 may supply D (5 bases each). The CDR3 is made up of 17 amino acids. The germline V gene encodes CDR1 MDHEN and CDR2 SYDVKM. V was cut by 5 bases and J by 3 bases, with 20 bases left in between. The CDR3 coding sequence is TGTGCCAGCAGTCCTTCTGTGGGGCGGGCATACTACAATGAGCAGTTCTTC. Translation gives CASSPSVGRAYYNEQFF.

The J gene is TRBJ2-1, the V gene TRBV5-1; 13 bases map to TRBD2. Germline V gene data show CDR1 as SGHRS and CDR2 as YFSETQ. Trimming cost V 3 bases and J 12 bases; bases outside gene matches: 6. This CDR3 region has 14 residues. The CDR3 DNA sequence: TGCGCCAGCAGCTCGCGGACTAGCGGGAGTTGGCAGTTCTTC. This translates into CASSSRTSGSWQFF.

The chain recombines TRBV13 with TRBJ2-3; 7 bases agree with TRBD2. CDR3 length: 15 amino acids. V shed 4 bases, J shed 3 bases, and the junction held 7 bases outside the gene matches. Germline CDR1 and CDR2: PRHDT and FYEKMQ (reference sequence). Here the CDR3 DNA reads TGTGCCAGCAGCTCCGGTCGGGAGGTTACAGATACGCAGTATTTT. It yields the protein CASSSGREVTDTQYF.

V is TRBV5-1 and J is TRBJ2-6; tentative D call: TRBD1 (5 bases). Germline loops: CDR1 SGHRS, CDR2 YFSETQ. With 4 bases removed from V and 2 bases from J, the gap between germline ends came to 7 bases. This CDR3 is built from 14 residues. The CDR3 bases are TGCGCCAGCAGCCCGGACACTGGGGCCAACGTCCTGACTTTC. This translates into CASSPDTGANVLTF.

The J gene is TRBJ1-5, the V gene TRBV19; D remains unclear. The germline CDR1 and CDR2 sequences are LNHDA and SQIVND (reference sequence). The CDR3 has 13 residues. Trimming stripped 4 bases from V and 6 bases from J, with 10 bases between. The DNA for the CDR3 is TGTGCCAGTAGTACTCAGGATACTCAGCCCCAGCATTTT. Its protein product is CASSTQDTQPQHF.

The chain couples TRBV15 to TRBJ1-6; 8 bases fit TRBD1. The length of the CDR3 is 14 residues. Unmatched junction bases numbered 4, after V lost 3 bases and J lost 9 bases. CDR1 and CDR2 (germline): LNHNV, YYDKDF (reference sequence). The CDR3 nucleotides read TGTGCCACCAGCAGCGGACAGGGTGGTTCACCCCTCCACTTT. It yields the protein CATSSGQGGSPLHF. Combining the CDR3 with reference TRBV15 and TRBJ1-6 gives the whole variable domain DAMVIQNPRYQVTQFGKPVTLSCSQTLNHNVMYWYQQKSSQAPKLLFHYYDKDFNNEADTPDNFQSRRPNTSFCFLDIRSPGLGDTAMYLCATSSGQGGSPLHFGNGTRLTVT.

This chain uses TRBV5-1 with TRBJ2-5, with 12 nucleotides matching TRBD2. Trimming removed 0 bases from V and 4 bases from J; junction bases left unmatched: 4. Germline-derived CDR1 and CDR2 are SGHRS and YFSETQ. The CDR3 runs to 16 residues. The CDR3 here is CASSLELAGGPETQYF. The CDR3 DNA sequence: TGCGCCAGCAGCTTGGAGCTAGCGGGGGGGCCAGAGACCCAGTACTTC.

DNA of the CDR3: TGTGCCAGCAGCCCTGGCGGACTGGGGCTTTATAATTCACCCCTCCACTTT. It encodes CASSPGGLGLYNSPLHF. The chain uses TRBV3-1 (or the pseudogene TRBV3-2) and TRBJ1-6; possibly TRBD1 for D (5 bases). Between the trimmed V and J ends, which lost 4 bases and 4 bases, there was a span of 17 bases. Germline loops: CDR1 LGHDT, CDR2 YNNKEL (reference sequence). The CDR3 covers 17 residues.

The chain joins TRBV9 to TRBJ2-7; D remains ambiguous. The CDR3 is made up of 14 amino acids. Trimming took 4 bases from V and 2 from J, leaving 13 bases between them. Germline lookup yields CDR1 SGDLS and CDR2 YYNGEE. The CDR3 region has the DNA TGTGCCAGCAGCCCCTTTCCCACTACCTACGAGCAGTACTTC. As protein: CASSPFPTTYEQYF.

This chain joins TRBV21-1 and TRBJ1-3; the table's TRBD1 call for D was not verified on the DNA. TRBV21-1 is classified as a pseudogene. This CDR3 has 17 residues. The DNA for the CDR3 is TGTGCCAGCAGCAACCTTGGGACATCACCCCTACAGGACACCATATATTTT. Amino acid sequence: CASSNLGTSPLQDTIYF.

J is TRBJ1-4 and V is TRBV18; tentative D call: TRBD1 (5 bases). Between the trimmed V and J ends, which lost 3 bases and 3 bases, there was a span of 8 bases. In germline, CDR1 is KGHSH, CDR2 LQKENI. There are 14 residues in the CDR3. This CDR3 is CASSPSGSNEKLFF. The CDR3 DNA is TGTGCCAGCTCACCGTCAGGGTCTAATGAAAAACTGTTTTTT.

This clone has just one count. This sequence joins TRBV20-1 and TRBJ1-1; D gene uncertain. The CDR3 is made up of 11 amino acids. V shed 7 bases and J shed 1 base, with 7 bases lying between them. Germline V gene data show CDR1 as DFQATT and CDR2 as SNEGSKA (reference sequence). CDR3 bases: TGCAGTGTCGCGAGGAACACTGAAGCTTTCTTT. This sequence encodes CSVARNTEAFF.

V usage is TRBV30 and J usage is TRBJ2-7; no clear D gene. This CDR3 contains 11 residues. Trimming cost V 5 bases and J 1 base, with 6 bases left between them. CDR1 and CDR2 (germline): GTSNPN, SVGIG (reference sequence). The CDR3 sequence is CAWQKSYEQYF. For the CDR3, the DNA is TGTGCCTGGCAGAAATCCTACGAGCAGTACTTC.

The V and J genes are TRBV5-1 and TRBJ1-6; no clear D gene. V lost 6 bases, J lost 3 bases, and 10 bases lay in between. The CDR3 consists of 14 residues. The V gene's germline CDR1 is SGHRS and CDR2 YFSETQ. CDR3 amino acids: CASTPGNYNSPLHF. Here the CDR3 DNA reads TGCGCCAGCACCCCGGGGAACTATAATTCACCCCTCCACTTT.

This chain joins TRBV5-4 and TRBJ1-3; no reliable D call. This CDR3 is built from 13 residues. V was pared by 6 bases and J by 0 bases, with 7 bases between. In germline, CDR1 is SGHNT, CDR2 YYREEE (reference sequence). The CDR3 nucleotides read TGTGCCAGCAACGCCCGCTCTGGAAACACCATATATTTT. Translation: CASNARSGNTIYF.

The chain has TRBV7-2 and TRBJ2-7; TRBD2 matches 10 bases. The ends lost 5 bases at V and 6 bases at J; junction bases unmatched: 7. Germline V gives CDR1 SGHTA, CDR2 FQGNSA. There are 14 residues in the CDR3. CDR3 DNA sequence: TGTGCCAGCAGCCCAACTAGCGGGACGGGCGAGCAGTACTTC. As protein: CASSPTSGTGEQYF. Full variable domain (remainder filled in from reference TRBV7-2 and TRBJ2-7): GAGVSQSPSNKVTEKGKDVELRCDPISGHTALYWYRQSLGQGLEFLIYFQGNSAPDKSGLPSDRFSAERTGGSVSTLTIQRTQQEDSAVYLCASSPTSGTGEQYFGPGTRLTVT.

The rearrangement joins TRBV2 to TRBJ2-6; possibly TRBD2 for D (6 bases). Trimming took off 8 bases at V and 0 bases at J, with 14 bases between the two ends. Germline-derived CDR1 and CDR2 are SNHLY and FYNNEI. The CDR3 is 16 residues long. CDR3 loop: CASGGKGLSGANVLTF. In DNA, the CDR3 is TGTGCCAGCGGGGGGAAGGGGCTCTCTGGGGCCAACGTCCTGACTTTC.

The rearrangement uses TRBV5-1 and TRBJ2-7; a weak D match, TRBD1 (6 bases). CDR3 length: 16 residues. With 3 bases removed from V and 0 bases from J, the gap between germline ends came to 16 bases. Germline CDR1 reads SGHRS; CDR2 reads YFSETQ. In DNA form, the CDR3 reads TGCGCCAGCAGCTACGGCATGACAGGTAGCTCCTACGAGCAGTACTTC. This codes for CASSYGMTGSSYEQYF.

The V call is TRBV7-9, the J call TRBJ1-4; 7 bases agree with TRBD1. Germline loops: CDR1 SEHNR, CDR2 FQNEAQ (reference sequence). This CDR3 is built from 15 residues. The ends lost 5 bases at V and 4 bases at J; junction bases unmatched: 7. The CDR3 region has the DNA TGTGCCAGCAGCAGGGACAGAGCAAGTAATGAAAAACTGTTTTTT. Its protein product is CASSRDRASNEKLFF.

The J gene is TRBJ1-5, the V gene TRBV30; the D is unclear. Deletions cut 3 bases from V and 11 bases from J, with 17 bases between. The length of the CDR3 is 13 residues. Germline loops: CDR1 GTSNPN, CDR2 SVGIG (reference sequence). The CDR3 coding sequence is TGTGCCTGGAGCACCTCCGCTTACATGACCCAGCATTTT. Translated: CAWSTSAYMTQHF.

The chain couples TRBV15 to TRBJ1-1; tentatively, D is TRBD1 (5 bases). The CDR3 loop spans 12 amino acids. Trimming left V 8 bases short and J 8 bases short, with 15 bases between. Germline CDR1 and CDR2: LNHNV and YYDKDF (reference sequence). The CDR3 spells CATERAGYEAFF. CDR3 DNA: TGTGCCACCGAGAGGGCAGGGTACGAAGCTTTCTTT.